This paragraph covers one T cell receptor beta chain sequence. Its antigen is still unknown. One base away there is no much larger clone; base qualities are not given. This entry is derived from a study of cytomegalovirus exposure and HLA in healthy donors (dated by TCRdb to the late 2010s). Looking at the study overall: In an earlier analysis of fewer than 750 of the donors, 250 to 350 Gb of sequence data and 90 million to 120 million unique TCR beta sequences from roughly 200 million T cells were reported. About 280 gigabases of sequencing data and around 80 million unique TCR sequences made up an early release that covered some 640 HLA-typed donors. Of the roughly 410 genotyped donors, 65% to 90% were placed in the genetic ancestry cluster associated with self-reported Caucasian donors. The study aimed to test whether cataloging public T cell receptors could reveal signatures of past pathogen exposure. The study profiled the T cell repertoires of 500 to 800 subjects by immunosequencing and related them to cytomegalovirus serostatus. Along with the approximately 700-subject first cohort, a separate validation cohort of over 90 different subjects was used. To predict cytomegalovirus infection status, the study combined high-throughput TCR immunosequencing, statistical association of individual TCRs with disease status, and machine learning. To study patterns of TCR occurrence, a later analysis re-analyzed previously published TCR beta repertoires from under 750 donors and added high-resolution HLA genotyping. In the later analysis, no new phenotypic data were used to find candidate immune exposures; instead, reliance was placed on TCR beta sequences and their occurrence across donors. An earlier analysis of a few hundred of the donors applied high-throughput TCR beta sequencing to assess whether each TCR beta V gene segment acted as functional or pseudogenic. Donor age, sex, ethnicity and CMV serostatus were compiled together with the repertoire data. A later genetic analysis used genome-wide SNP genotypes for about 55% of the 666 donors, treating that subset as a discovery cohort. All discovery cohort repertoires had been generated using a single sequencing platform. Class I and class II HLA loci were covered by the typing at four-digit resolution. Typing coverage varied by locus: about 620-630 donors for A, B, C, DRB1 and DQB1; about 520 for DQA1; over 600 for DPA1; roughly 450 for DPB1. A few DR-DQ haplotypes were treated as single units for association and clustering because of strong linkage in the cohort. Across 300 to 500 genotyped donors of the cohort, an average of approximately 200,000 unique TCR beta nucleotide sequences per donor were sequenced, and around 20% of those sequences were non-productive.

General study outcomes and caveats: Sequencing depth was assumed to be roughly uniform across donors in the presence/absence analyses, though that assumption may not hold. A further reported finding was that TCR beta sequences accurately predicted the HLA-A and HLA-B alleles for most subjects in the first cohort. In a later genetic analysis, a missense DCLRE1C variant was associated with V-gene and J-gene trimming of TCR beta chains, and the association was replicated in an independent cohort. A total of fewer than 200 TCR beta chains were listed by the study as associated with cytomegalovirus. A later analysis reported that several top co-occurrence clusters appeared linked to parvovirus B19, influenza, CMV and Epstein-Barr virus. It was suggested by the authors that the approach could potentially be generalized to other disease states and immunological phenotypes. In vitro tests confirmed that a few of the cytomegalovirus-associated TCR beta chains recognize cytomegalovirus antigens. Some IMGT-functional V segments, including TRBV6-2 and TRBV6-3, could not be distinguished by the 87-base-pair reads and were therefore excluded. A later analysis found that HLA-associated TCR beta chains were more clonally expanded and had lower generation probabilities than equally common non-associated chains. A later analysis associated approximately 17,000 TCR beta sequences with specific HLA alleles at a false discovery rate of 0.05. Across donors, most TCR sequences were observed very rarely, whereas some public TCRs were present in many individuals. In a later genetic analysis, fewer N-insertions in productive TCRs were reported among donors in an Asian-associated ancestry cluster than the 666-donor mean. Broadly in line with IMGT annotations, most TCR beta V segments showed up in productive rearrangements about 90% or about 30% of the time in an earlier analysis of 587 of the donors. About 17 rarely observed V segments, including chromosome 9 orphons, were excluded from the earlier analysis of almost 600 of the donors because counts were too low. Only TCR beta chains were sequenced in this cohort, and the absence of alpha or paired-chain data limited detectable features. The only immune exposure information available for the cohort was CMV serostatus. The classifier was reported to diagnose cytomegalovirus status with high specificity and sensitivity in both the original cohort and the validation cohort. Assigning TCR associations to individual alleles was difficult when HLA alleles, especially DR and DQ, strongly co-occurred. Most CMV-associated TCR beta chains appeared to be HLA-restricted in a later analysis, and the HLA associations seemed to be driven largely by CMV exposure. According to a later analysis, TCR association rates differed among HLA loci, with DRB1 alleles showing the most associated TCRs and HLA-C alleles showing the fewest. A group of highly shared sequence variants was considered likely to be a technical artifact of the sequencing pipeline. Because HLA typing was missing for some donors at each locus, association tests included only the typed subset. Correlated functional status among segregating V segments might reflect linkage disequilibrium, but an unknown experimental factor could not be ruled out.

The cohort was made up of roughly 670 healthy bone marrow donors. All cohort members were sampled while nominally healthy, although unrecorded immune exposures were likely present. The donor was CMV seropositive and belonged to the group of over 250 seropositive cohort members. Every donor gave a peripheral blood sample, and the peripheral blood mononuclear cells from that sample were used for TCR beta sequencing. Genomic DNA was extracted from the blood cell samples with the Qiagen DNeasy Blood Extraction Kit. Receptors were amplified or captured by the immunoSEQ multiplex PCR assay. The multiplex PCR relied on a mix of 60 forward primers for TCR Vbeta segments and 13 reverse primers for TCR Jbeta segments. The CDR3 region of rearranged TCR beta genes was amplified from genomic DNA by a multiplex PCR assay. The Illumina HiSeq System was used to sequence the amplified TCR beta libraries as 87-base-pair reads. Turning to the authors' computational methods: In a later analysis, roughly 80 million unique TCR beta chains were counted across the roughly 700 repertoires, and approximately 11 million of these chains were shared by at least two donors. Raw reads were error-corrected and collapsed into unique sequences with a nearest-neighbor algorithm that merged closely related sequences to remove PCR and sequencing errors. V, D and J gene segments were assigned by aligning CDR3 sequences to IMGT reference sequences. For a sequence to be retained, at least a six-nucleotide match to both a V gene segment and a J gene segment was required. Rearrangements were classified as productive when the CDR3 lacked stop codons and remained in frame with V and J, and all other rearrangements were classified as non-productive. CDR3 was defined according to IMGT convention as the region running from the second conserved V-encoded cysteine to the conserved J-encoded phenylalanine. Sequences without an unambiguous match to a single V gene segment were excluded from the earlier analysis of a few hundred of the donors. An earlier analysis of almost 600 of the donors classified V segments as functional when productive rearrangements were above 56.7% and as segregating when the standard deviation between donors was above 5%. To diagnose cytomegalovirus status from the catalog of TCR beta chain sequences, a statistical classification framework was built. In a later analysis, TCR nucleotide sequences were compared against IMGT/GENE-DB human TR gene sequences so that V and J genes could be assigned. A later analysis assigned CDR3 sequences and most-parsimonious VDJ recombination scenarios with the TCRdist pipeline. In a later analysis, each TCR beta chain was defined by its CDR3 amino acid sequence together with its V-gene family, and reads without a unique V-gene family were excluded. In a later analysis, fewer than 650 highly shared, low-generation-probability nucleotide sequences were removed to address suspected cross-contamination and a sequencing artifact. For each public chain, a later analysis derived a clonal expansion index from normalized ranks of inferred template counts within each repertoire. In a later analysis, generation probabilities were computed using a VDJ recombination model fitted to out-of-frame rearrangements, and the results were checked against IGoR. In a later analysis, hypergeometric tests were used to score TCR-TCR, TCR-HLA and TCR-CMV co-occurrence, with a repertoire-size bias correction applied to TCR pairs. To estimate false discovery rates, a later analysis permuted the HLA or CMV assignments 20 times. A later analysis grouped co-occurring TCRs with DBSCAN, adding TCRdist sequence similarity when clustering within HLA-allele-positive subsets. Repertoires with fewer than 30,000 or more than 120,000 public chains were left out of co-occurrence clustering, as were five repertoires with anomalous nucleotide sharing. Not all clones reach the TCRdb copy of this immuneACCESS table, which keeps in-frame sequences only. Checked studies attribute under half of the gap to unresolved V genes and leave the rest unexplained. That table furnishes V, J and clone size, whereas the DNA furnished D and trimming. The sample table lists roughly 150,000 clones, 82% of them with a count of one. The ten largest account for roughly 1.6% of the sample.

Reading from cysteine to phenylalanine, the CDR3 counts 14 amino acids. The kept DNA is CDR3 alone, 42 bases in frame from the first base. V drops 3 bases and J drops 3 bases, leaving 12 bases in between. From a lookup of the germline V gene (reference sequence), CDR1 and CDR2 are LNHDA and SQIVND. The sequence joins TRBV19 to TRBJ2-7, with a weak D call of TRBD1 (5 bases match). This clonotype originated in a girl between 10 and 17 years old in good health and CMV-seropositive. The sample consisted of PBMCs. The nucleotides read TGTGCCAGTAGTATGTCATGGGGCAGCTACGAGCAGTACTTC. The encoded protein is CASSMSWGSYEQYF. The full variable domain, completed from the reference TRBV19 and TRBJ2-7 proteins outside the CDR3, reads DGGITQSPKYLFRKEGQNVTLSCEQNLNHDAMYWYRQDPGQGLRLIYYSQIVNDFQKGDIAEGYSVSREKKESFPLTVTSAQKNPTAFYLCASSMSWGSYEQYFGPGTRLTVT.